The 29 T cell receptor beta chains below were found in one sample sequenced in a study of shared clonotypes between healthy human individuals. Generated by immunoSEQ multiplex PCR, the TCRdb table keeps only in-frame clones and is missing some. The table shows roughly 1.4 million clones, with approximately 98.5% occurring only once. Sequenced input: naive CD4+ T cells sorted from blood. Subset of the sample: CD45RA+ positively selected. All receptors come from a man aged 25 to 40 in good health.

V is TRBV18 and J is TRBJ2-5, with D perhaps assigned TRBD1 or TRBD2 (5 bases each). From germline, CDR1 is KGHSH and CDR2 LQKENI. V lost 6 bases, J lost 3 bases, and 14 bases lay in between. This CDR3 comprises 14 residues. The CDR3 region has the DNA TGTGCCAGCTCGCCGACAGTCGGGGAAGAGACCCAGTACTTC. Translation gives CASSPTVGEETQYF.

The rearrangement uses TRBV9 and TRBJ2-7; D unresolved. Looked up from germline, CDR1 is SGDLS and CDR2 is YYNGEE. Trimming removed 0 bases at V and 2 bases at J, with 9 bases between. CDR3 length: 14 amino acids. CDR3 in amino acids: CASSVDPDAYEQYF. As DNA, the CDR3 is TGTGCCAGCAGCGTAGATCCGGACGCCTACGAGCAGTACTTC. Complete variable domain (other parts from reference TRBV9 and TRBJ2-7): DSGVTQTPKHLITATGQRVTLRCSPRSGDLSVYWYQQSLDQGLQFLIQYYNGEERAKGNILERFSAQQFPDLHSELNLSSLELGDSALYFCASSVDPDAYEQYFGPGTRLTVT.

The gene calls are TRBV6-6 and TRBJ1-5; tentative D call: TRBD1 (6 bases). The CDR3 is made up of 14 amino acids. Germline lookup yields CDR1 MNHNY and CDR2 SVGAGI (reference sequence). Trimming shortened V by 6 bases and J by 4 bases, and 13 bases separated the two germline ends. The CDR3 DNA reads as TGTGCCAGCAGCCTGGACAGTCGTAATCAGCCCCAGCATTTT. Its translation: CASSLDSRNQPQHF.

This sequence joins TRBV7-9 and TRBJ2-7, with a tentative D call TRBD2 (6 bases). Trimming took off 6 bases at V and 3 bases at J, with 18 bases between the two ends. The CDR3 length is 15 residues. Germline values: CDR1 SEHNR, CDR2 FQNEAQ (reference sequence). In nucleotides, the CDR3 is TGTGCCAGCAGACTTAAGTTCGGGGGTGTCTACGAGCAGTACTTC. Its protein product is CASRLKFGGVYEQYF.

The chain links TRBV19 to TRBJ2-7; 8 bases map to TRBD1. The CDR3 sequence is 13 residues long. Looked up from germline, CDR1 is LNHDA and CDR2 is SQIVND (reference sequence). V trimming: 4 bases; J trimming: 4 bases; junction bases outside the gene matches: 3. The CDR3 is CASSNRGIYEQYF. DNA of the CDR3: TGTGCCAGTAGTAACAGGGGGATATACGAGCAGTACTTC.

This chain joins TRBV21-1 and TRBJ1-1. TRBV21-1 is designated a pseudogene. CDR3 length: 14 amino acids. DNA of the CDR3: TGTGCCAGCAGCCACGAGGGGGGGACTAGTGAAGCTTTCTTT. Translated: CASSHEGGTSEAFF.

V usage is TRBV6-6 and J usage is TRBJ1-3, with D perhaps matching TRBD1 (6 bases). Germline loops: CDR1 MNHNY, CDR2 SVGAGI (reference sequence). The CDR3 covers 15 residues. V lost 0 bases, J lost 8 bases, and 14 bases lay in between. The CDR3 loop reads CASSYSRGGEDTIYF. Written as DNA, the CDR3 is TGTGCCAGCAGTTACTCAAGGGGGGGCGAGGACACCATATATTTT.

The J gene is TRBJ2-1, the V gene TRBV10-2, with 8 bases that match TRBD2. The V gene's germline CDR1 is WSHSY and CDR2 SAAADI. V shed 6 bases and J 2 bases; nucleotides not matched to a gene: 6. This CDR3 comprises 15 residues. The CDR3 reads CASSPLAATYNEQFF. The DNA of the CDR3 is TGCGCCAGCAGCCCACTAGCGGCGACCTACAATGAGCAGTTCTTC.

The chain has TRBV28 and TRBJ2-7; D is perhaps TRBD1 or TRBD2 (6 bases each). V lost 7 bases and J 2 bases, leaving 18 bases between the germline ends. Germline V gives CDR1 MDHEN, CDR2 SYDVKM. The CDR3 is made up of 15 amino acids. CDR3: CASTPWGANAYEQYF. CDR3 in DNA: TGTGCCAGCACCCCGTGGGGGGCGAATGCCTACGAGCAGTACTTC.

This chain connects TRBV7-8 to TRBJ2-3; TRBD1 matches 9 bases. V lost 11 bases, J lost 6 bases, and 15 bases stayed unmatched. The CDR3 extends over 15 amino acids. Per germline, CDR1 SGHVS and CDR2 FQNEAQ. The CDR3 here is CAGVDRGLAMDTQYF. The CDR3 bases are TGTGCCGGTGTGGACAGGGGCCTTGCTATGGATACGCAGTATTTT.

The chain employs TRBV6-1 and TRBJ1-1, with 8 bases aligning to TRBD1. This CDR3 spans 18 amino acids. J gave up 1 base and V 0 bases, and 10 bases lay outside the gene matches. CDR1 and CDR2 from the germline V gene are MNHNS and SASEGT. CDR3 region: CASSEAELGQGWNTEAFF. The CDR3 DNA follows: TGTGCCAGCAGTGAAGCGGAATTAGGACAGGGATGGAACACTGAAGCTTTCTTT.

The CDR3 reads CASNLLGQGGNEQFF. CDR3 DNA sequence: TGCGCCAGCAACCTTTTAGGACAGGGGGGGAATGAGCAGTTCTTC. This sequence joins TRBV5-1 and TRBJ2-1, with TRBD1 matching over 10 bases. Germline assignment: CDR1 SGHRS and CDR2 YFSETQ. The CDR3 is 15 amino acids. V was clipped by 6 bases and J by 7 bases; unmatched bases: 10.

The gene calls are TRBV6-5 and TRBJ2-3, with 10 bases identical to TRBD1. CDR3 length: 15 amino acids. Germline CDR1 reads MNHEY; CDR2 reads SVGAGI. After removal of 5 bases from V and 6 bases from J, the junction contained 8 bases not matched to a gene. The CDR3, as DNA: TGTGCCAGCAGTCGACAGGGGGCAAGTTCGGATACGCAGTATTTT. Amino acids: CASSRQGASSDTQYF.

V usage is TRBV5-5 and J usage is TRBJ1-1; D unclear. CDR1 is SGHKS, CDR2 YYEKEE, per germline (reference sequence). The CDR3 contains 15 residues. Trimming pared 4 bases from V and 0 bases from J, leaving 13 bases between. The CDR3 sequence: CASSTHLTLNTEAFF. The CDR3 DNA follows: TGTGCCAGCAGCACCCATCTTACCCTGAACACTGAAGCTTTCTTT. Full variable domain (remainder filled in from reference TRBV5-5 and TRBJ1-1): DAGVTQSPTHLIKTRGQQVTLRCSPISGHKSVSWYQQVLGQGPQFIFQYYEKEERGRGNFPDRFSARQFPNYSSELNVNALLLGDSALYLCASSTHLTLNTEAFFGQGTRLTVV.

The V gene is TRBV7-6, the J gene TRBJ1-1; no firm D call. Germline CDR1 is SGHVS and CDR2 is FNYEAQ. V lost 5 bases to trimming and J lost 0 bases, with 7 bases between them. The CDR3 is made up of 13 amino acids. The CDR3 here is CASSNQVNTEAFF. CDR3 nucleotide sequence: TGTGCCAGCAGCAATCAGGTGAACACTGAAGCTTTCTTT. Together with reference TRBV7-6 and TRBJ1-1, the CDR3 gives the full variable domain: GAGVSQSPRYKVTKRGQDVALRCDPISGHVSLYWYRQALGQGPEFLTYFNYEAQQDKSGLPNDRFSAERPEGSISTLTIQRTEQRDSAMYRCASSNQVNTEAFFGQGTRLTVV.

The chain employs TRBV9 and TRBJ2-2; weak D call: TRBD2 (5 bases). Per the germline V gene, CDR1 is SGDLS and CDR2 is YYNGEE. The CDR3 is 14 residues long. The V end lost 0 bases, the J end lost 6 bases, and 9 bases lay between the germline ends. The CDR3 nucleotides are TGTGCCAGCAGCGTAGAAGGGAGTTCCGGGGAGCTGTTTTTT. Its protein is CASSVEGSSGELFF.

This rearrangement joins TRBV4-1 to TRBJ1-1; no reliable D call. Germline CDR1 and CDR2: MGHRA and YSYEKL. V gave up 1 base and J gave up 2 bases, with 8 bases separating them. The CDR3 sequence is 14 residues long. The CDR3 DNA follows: TGCGCCAGCAGCCAAGTGGCAGCCAACACTGAAGCTTTCTTT. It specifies CASSQVAANTEAFF.

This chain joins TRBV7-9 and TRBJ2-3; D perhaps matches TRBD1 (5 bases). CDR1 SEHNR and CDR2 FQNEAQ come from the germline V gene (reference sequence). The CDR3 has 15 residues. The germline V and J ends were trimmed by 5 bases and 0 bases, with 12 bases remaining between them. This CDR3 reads CASSPSRVSTDTQYF. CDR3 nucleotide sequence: TGTGCCAGCAGCCCCAGCAGGGTTAGCACAGATACGCAGTATTTT.

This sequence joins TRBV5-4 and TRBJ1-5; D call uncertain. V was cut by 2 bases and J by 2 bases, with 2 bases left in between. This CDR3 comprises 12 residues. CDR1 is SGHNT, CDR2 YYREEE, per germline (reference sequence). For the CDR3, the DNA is TGTGCCAGCAGCTTCGGCAATCAGCCCCAGCATTTT. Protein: CASSFGNQPQHF.

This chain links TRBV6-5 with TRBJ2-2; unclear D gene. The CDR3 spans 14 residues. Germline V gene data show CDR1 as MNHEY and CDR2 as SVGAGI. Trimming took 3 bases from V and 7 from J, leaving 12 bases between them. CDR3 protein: CASSYLGWVGELFF. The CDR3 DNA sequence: TGTGCCAGCAGTTATCTTGGTTGGGTCGGGGAGCTGTTTTTT.

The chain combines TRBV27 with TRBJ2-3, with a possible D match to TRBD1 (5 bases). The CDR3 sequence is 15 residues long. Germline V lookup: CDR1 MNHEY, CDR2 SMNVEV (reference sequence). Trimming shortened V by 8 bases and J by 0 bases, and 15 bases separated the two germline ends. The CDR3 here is CASSLVRTSTDTQYF. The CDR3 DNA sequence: TGTGCCAGCTCGTTAGTTAGGACAAGCACAGATACGCAGTATTTT.

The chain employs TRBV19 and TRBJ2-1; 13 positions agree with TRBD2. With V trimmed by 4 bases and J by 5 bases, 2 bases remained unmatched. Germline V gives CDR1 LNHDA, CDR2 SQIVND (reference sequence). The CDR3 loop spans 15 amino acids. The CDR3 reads CASSRGLAGNNEQFF. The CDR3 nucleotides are TGTGCCAGTAGTAGGGGACTAGCGGGAAACAATGAGCAGTTCTTC.

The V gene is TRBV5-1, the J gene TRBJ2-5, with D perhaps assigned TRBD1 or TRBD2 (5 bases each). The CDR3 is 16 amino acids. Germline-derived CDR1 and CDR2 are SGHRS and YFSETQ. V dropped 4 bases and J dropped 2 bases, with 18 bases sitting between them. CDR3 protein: CASSLRTGLIQETQYF. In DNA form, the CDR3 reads TGCGCCAGCAGCCTACGGACGGGGCTGATTCAAGAGACCCAGTACTTC.

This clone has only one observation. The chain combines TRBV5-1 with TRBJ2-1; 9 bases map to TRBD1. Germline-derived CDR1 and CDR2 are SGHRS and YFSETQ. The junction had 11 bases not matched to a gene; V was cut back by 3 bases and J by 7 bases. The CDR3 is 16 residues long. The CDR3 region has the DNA TGCGCCAGCAGCTCTACCCGGGACAGGGCCTGGAATGAGCAGTTCTTC. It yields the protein CASSSTRDRAWNEQFF.

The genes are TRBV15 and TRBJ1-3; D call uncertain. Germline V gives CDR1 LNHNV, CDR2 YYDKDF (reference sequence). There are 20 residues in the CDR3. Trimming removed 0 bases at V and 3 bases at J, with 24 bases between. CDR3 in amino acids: CATSRDPPGYRKLDGNTIYF. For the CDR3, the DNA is TGTGCCACCAGCAGAGATCCCCCGGGCTACCGTAAGTTGGATGGAAACACCATATATTTT.

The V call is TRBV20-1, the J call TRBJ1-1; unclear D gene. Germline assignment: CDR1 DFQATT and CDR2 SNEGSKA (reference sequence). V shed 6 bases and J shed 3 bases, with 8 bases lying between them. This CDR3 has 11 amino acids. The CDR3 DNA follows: TGCAGTGCCCCGGTATACACTGAAGCTTTCTTT. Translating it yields CSAPVYTEAFF.

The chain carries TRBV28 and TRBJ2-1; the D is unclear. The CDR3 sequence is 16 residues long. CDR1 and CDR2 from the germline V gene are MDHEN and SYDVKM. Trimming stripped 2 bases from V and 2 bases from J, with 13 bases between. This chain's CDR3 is CASSLGPTLTYNEQFF. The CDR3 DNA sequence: TGTGCCAGCAGTTTAGGACCCACTCTAACCTACAATGAGCAGTTCTTC.

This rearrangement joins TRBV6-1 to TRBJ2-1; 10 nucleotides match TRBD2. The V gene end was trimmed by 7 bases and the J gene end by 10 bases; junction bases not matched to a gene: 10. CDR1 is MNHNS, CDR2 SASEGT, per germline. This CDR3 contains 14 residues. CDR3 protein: CASKEGLAGDEQFF. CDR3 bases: TGTGCCAGCAAGGAAGGGCTAGCGGGAGACGAGCAGTTCTTC.

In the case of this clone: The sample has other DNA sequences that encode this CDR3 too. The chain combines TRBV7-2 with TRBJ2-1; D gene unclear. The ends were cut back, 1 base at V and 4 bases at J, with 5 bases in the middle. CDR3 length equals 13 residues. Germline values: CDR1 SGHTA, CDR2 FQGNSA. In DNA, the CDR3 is TGTGCCAGCAGCTTAGGACTGTACAATGAGCAGTTCTTC. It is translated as CASSLGLYNEQFF. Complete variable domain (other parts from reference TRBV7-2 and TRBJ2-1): GAGVSQSPSNKVTEKGKDVELRCDPISGHTALYWYRQSLGQGLEFLIYFQGNSAPDKSGLPSDRFSAERTGGSVSTLTIQRTQQEDSAVYLCASSLGLYNEQFFGPGTRLTVL.